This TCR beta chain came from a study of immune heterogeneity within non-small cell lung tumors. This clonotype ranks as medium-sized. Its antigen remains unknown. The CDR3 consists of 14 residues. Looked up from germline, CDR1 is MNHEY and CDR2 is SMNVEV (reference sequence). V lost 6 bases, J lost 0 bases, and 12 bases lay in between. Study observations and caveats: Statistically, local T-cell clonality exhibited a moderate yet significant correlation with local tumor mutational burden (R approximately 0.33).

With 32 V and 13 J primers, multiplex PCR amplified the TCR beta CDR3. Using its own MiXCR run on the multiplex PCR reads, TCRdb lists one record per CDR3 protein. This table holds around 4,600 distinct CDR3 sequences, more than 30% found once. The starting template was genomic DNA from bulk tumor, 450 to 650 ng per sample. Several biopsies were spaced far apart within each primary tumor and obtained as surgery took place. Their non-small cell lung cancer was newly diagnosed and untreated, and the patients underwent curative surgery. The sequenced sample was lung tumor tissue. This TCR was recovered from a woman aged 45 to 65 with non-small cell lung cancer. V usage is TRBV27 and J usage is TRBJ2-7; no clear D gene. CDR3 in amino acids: CASSPVVSSYEQYF. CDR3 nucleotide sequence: TGTGCCAGCAGCCCGGTAGTCAGCTCCTACGAGCAGTACTTC.